Reported below is one TCR beta chain. What it binds is unknown. Nominal health characterized the donors when sampled, though unrecorded immune exposures were likely. Primers: 60 Vbeta forward and 13 Jbeta reverse. Original handling: In a later analysis, of 79 million or so unique beta chains, 9 million to 11 million appeared in at least two donors. TCRdb keeps only in-frame clones here, not all; method: immunoSEQ multiplex PCR. V, J and clone size are those of that table, while D and trimming were read from the DNA. This sample has about 160,000 clones; 60% to 80% occur once, and the top ten carry 4.7%. This sample was taken from a study of cytomegalovirus exposure and HLA in healthy donors. General study points: Highly shared sequence variants in one cluster were likely a sequencing artifact.

This CDR3 contains 14 residues. The germline V and J ends were trimmed by 6 bases and 8 bases, with 16 bases remaining between them. CDR1 is SNHLY and CDR2 is FYNNEI in the germline V gene. The sequencing input was PBMCs. The sequence derives from a man aged 18 to 29 in good health and CMV-seropositive. The rearrangement uses TRBV2 and TRBJ1-4; TRBD1 is a possible D gene (5 bases). The CDR3 DNA reads TGTGCCAGCAGGTCCGGGACGGCGGGAGAAAAACTGTTTTTT. Amino acids: CASRSGTAGEKLFF.